The 7 T cell receptor beta chains reported below all come from one sample, sequenced in a study of a mutant IDH1 vaccine in newly diagnosed glioma. Time point noted: baseline, week 1 (first vaccination visit). The treatment denotes: pre-vaccination baseline after standard-of-care therapy. The repertoire was sequenced with immunoSEQ multiplex PCR; TCRdb's copy has only in-frame clones and lacks some. The data contain roughly 51,000 clones, 86% of them seen just once; the ten biggest clones take up about 2.2%. The specimen comprised PBMCs, sampled from a glioma patient treated with radiotherapy, temozolomide or both. The receptors here all came from a man aged 40-50 years with glioma.

The V gene is TRBV6-5, the J gene TRBJ2-3; 8 bases agree with TRBD2. Germline V CDR1 and CDR2: MNHEY, SVGAGI. The CDR3 is 15 amino acids. Trimming at V came to 6 bases and at J to 2 bases, leaving 7 bases not matched to a gene. Here the CDR3 DNA reads TGTGCCAGCAGACCCTTAGCGGGATCCACAGATACGCAGTATTTT. Translating gives CASRPLAGSTDTQYF.

J is TRBJ2-2 and V is TRBV7-6; 8 bases map to TRBD1. The germline CDR1 and CDR2 sequences are SGHVS and FNYEAQ. V dropped 2 bases and J dropped 7; count of bases not matched to a gene: 6. The CDR3 extends over 15 amino acids. CDR3 sequence (DNA): TGTGCCAGCAGCTTACCCGGGACAGGAGTCGGGGAGCTGTTTTTT. Protein sequence: CASSLPGTGVGELFF.

The V and J genes are TRBV9 and TRBJ2-2; 10 bases agree with TRBD2. Per the germline V gene, CDR1 is SGDLS and CDR2 is YYNGEE. The CDR3 has 15 amino acids. J gave up 6 bases and V 0 bases, and 2 bases lay outside the gene matches. The CDR3 sequence: CASSVASGRAGELFF. The CDR3 coding sequence is TGTGCCAGCAGCGTAGCTAGCGGGAGAGCCGGGGAGCTGTTTTTT.

This chain links TRBV19 with TRBJ2-5; 7 bases fit TRBD1. Germline CDR1 and CDR2: LNHDA and SQIVND (reference sequence). The CDR3 extends over 14 amino acids. J lost 5 bases, V lost 5 bases, and 8 bases had no gene match. The CDR3 reads CASSLQGNSETQYF. CDR3 nucleotides: TGTGCCAGTAGTCTACAGGGGAATTCGGAGACCCAGTACTTC.

This chain uses TRBV7-9 with TRBJ1-1; D call uncertain. CDR1 and CDR2 (germline): SEHNR, FQNEAQ (reference sequence). Trimming removed 7 bases at V and 6 bases at J, with 3 bases between. CDR3 size: 9 residues. Written as DNA, the CDR3 is TGTGCCAGCAAGGCTGAAGCTTTCTTT. Translated, it gives CASKAEAFF. Variable domain in full (rest from reference TRBV7-9 and TRBJ1-1): DTGVSQNPRHKITKRGQNVTFRCDPISEHNRLYWYRQTLGQGPEFLTYFQNEAQLEKSRLLSDRFSAERPKGSFSTLEIQRTEQGDSAMYLCASKAEAFFGQGTRLTVV.

The CDR3 coding sequence is TGTGCCAGCACTAGGGGACAGGGCACGGATCAGCCCCAGCATTTT. It yields the protein CASTRGQGTDQPQHF. The V call is TRBV6-1, the J call TRBJ1-5, with 9 positions matching TRBD1. The CDR3 runs 15 residues. In germline, CDR1 is MNHNS, CDR2 SASEGT. V dropped 7 bases and J dropped 5; count of bases not matched to a gene: 9.

The chain carries TRBV7-2 and TRBJ2-7; 9 bases are shared with TRBD2. Germline V gene sequence: CDR1 SGHTA, CDR2 FQGNSA. The CDR3 contains 16 residues. Germline trimming cut 1 base from V and 4 bases from J; bases unmatched to any gene: 8. The CDR3 loop reads CASSLGGGRALYEQYF. The CDR3 DNA sequence: TGTGCCAGCAGCTTAGGGGGCGGGAGGGCCTTATACGAGCAGTACTTC.